Shown below are 19 T cell receptor beta chains from a single sample sequenced in a study of control samples from healthy donors and cancer patients. Clones were read by immunoSEQ multiplex PCR, and TCRdb kept only the in-frame ones, dropping some. The sample includes 150,000 to 160,000 clones, about 93% of them seen just once. The sequenced material came from blood. The receptors originated from a man aged 45 to 65 in good health.

This sequence joins TRBV7-9 and TRBJ2-2; D gene ambiguous. The CDR3 length is 10 residues. In germline, CDR1 is SEHNR, CDR2 FQNEAQ (reference sequence). V lost 10 bases, J lost 8 bases, and 8 bases lay in between. The CDR3 region has the DNA TGTGCCATAGTTAAGGGGGAGCTGTTTTTT. Translating gives CAIVKGELFF.

The chain has TRBV25-1 and TRBJ2-1; TRBD2 matches 8 bases. CDR1 and CDR2 (germline): MGHDK, SYGVNS. The CDR3 covers 16 residues. V was clipped by 2 bases and J by 8 bases; unmatched bases: 11. This chain's CDR3 is CASSETGTRVSDEQFF. CDR3 in DNA: TGTGCCAGCAGTGAAACCGGGACTAGAGTTAGCGATGAGCAGTTCTTC.

This chain joins TRBV6-5 and TRBJ1-5; D may be TRBD1 (5 bases). Trimming removed 9 bases at V and 2 bases at J, with 17 bases between. There are 15 residues in the CDR3. CDR1 is MNHEY, CDR2 SVGAGI, per germline. CDR3 in amino acids: CASRTGGYGNQPQHF. CDR3 nucleotides: TGTGCCAGTCGCACCGGGGGTTACGGCAATCAGCCCCAGCATTTT.

The chain uses TRBV20-1 and TRBJ2-3, with TRBD2 matching 11 bases. Per the germline V gene, CDR1 is DFQATT and CDR2 is SNEGSKA (reference sequence). The CDR3 has 15 residues. Germline trimming cut 3 bases from V and 2 bases from J; bases unmatched to any gene: 4. CDR3 in DNA: TGCAGTGCTAGTCTGACTAGCGGGGTCACAGATACGCAGTATTTT. Translating it yields CSASLTSGVTDTQYF.

The CDR3 reads CASSEHGAGQPQHF. The CDR3 region has the DNA TGTGCCAGCAGTGAACATGGGGCCGGGCAGCCCCAGCATTTT. The chain combines TRBV6-1 with TRBJ1-5, with D possibly matching TRBD1 (5 bases). The CDR3 has 14 residues. CDR1 MNHNS and CDR2 SASEGT come from the germline V gene. With 2 bases removed from V and 7 bases from J, the gap between germline ends came to 12 bases.

The gene calls are TRBV5-4 and TRBJ2-7; 15 positions agree with TRBD2. V lost 2 bases, J lost 4 bases, and 4 bases stayed unmatched. Germline values: CDR1 SGHNT, CDR2 YYREEE (reference sequence). The CDR3 sequence is 16 residues long. The CDR3 coding sequence is TGTGCCAGCAGCTTAGGGACTAGCGGGAGGACATACGAGCAGTACTTC. Its translation is CASSLGTSGRTYEQYF. The full variable domain, with the rest looked up from reference TRBV5-4 and TRBJ2-7, is ETGVTQSPTHLIKTRGQQVTLRCSSQSGHNTVSWYQQALGQGPQFIFQYYREEENGRGNFPPRFSGLQFPNYSSELNVNALELDDSALYLCASSLGTSGRTYEQYFGPGTRLTVT.

The genes are TRBV6-6 and TRBJ1-2; D ambiguous. The CDR3 sequence is 12 residues long. Germline CDR1 is MNHNY and CDR2 is SVGAGI (reference sequence). Trimming pared 5 bases from V and 8 bases from J, leaving 12 bases between. CDR3 loop: CASSQDGWGYTF. As DNA, the CDR3 is TGTGCCAGCAGTCAGGACGGGTGGGGCTACACCTTC.

This chain connects TRBV5-4 to TRBJ2-7; 11 nucleotides match TRBD1. V was clipped by 3 bases and J by 5 bases; unmatched bases: 7. Looked up from germline, CDR1 is SGHNT and CDR2 is YYREEE (reference sequence). CDR3 size: 15 residues. The CDR3 nucleotides are TGTGCCAGCAGCTCCCGGGACAGGGGGTTCCACGAGCAGTACTTC. Protein: CASSSRDRGFHEQYF.

This chain joins TRBV24-1 and TRBJ2-1; D gene ambiguous. The CDR3 consists of 14 residues. V was clipped by 3 bases and J by 5 bases, with 10 bases between them. The germline V gene encodes CDR1 KGHDR and CDR2 SFDVKD. CDR3 DNA sequence: TGTGCCACCAGTGATACCAGGAAGGACAATGAGCAGTTCTTC. It codes for CATSDTRKDNEQFF.

The rearrangement joins TRBV6-5 to TRBJ1-6; D perhaps matches TRBD1 (5 bases). V was shortened by 5 bases and J by 8 bases, with 16 bases between the two germline ends. In germline, CDR1 is MNHEY, CDR2 SVGAGI. This CDR3 contains 15 residues. The chain's CDR3 is CASSTGTSGYSPLHF. In DNA, the CDR3 is TGTGCCAGCAGTACCGGGACCTCGGGCTATTCACCCCTCCACTTT.

This clone has a single count. The gene calls are TRBV19 and TRBJ2-1; 10 bases agree with TRBD2. The CDR3 contains 15 residues. From germline, CDR1 is LNHDA and CDR2 SQIVND (reference sequence). The V segment lost 3 bases and the J segment 8 bases; nucleotides outside the gene matches: 7. CDR3: CASSMSSGRAHEQFF. The CDR3 DNA follows: TGTGCCAGTAGTATGTCCAGCGGGAGGGCCCATGAGCAGTTCTTC.

This clone is a singleton in its sample. The J gene is TRBJ1-1, the V gene TRBV10-3; 10 bases agree with TRBD1. CDR1 and CDR2 from the germline V gene are ENHRY and SYGVKD. The CDR3 runs 14 residues. V trimming: 0 bases; J trimming: 6 bases; junction bases outside the gene matches: 1. The CDR3 is CAISESTGGPEAFF. The CDR3 nucleotides are TGTGCCATCAGTGAGTCGACAGGGGGCCCTGAAGCTTTCTTT.

The chain carries TRBV20-1 and TRBJ1-2; D is perhaps TRBD1 (5 bases). CDR3 length equals 11 residues. CDR1 is DFQATT, CDR2 SNEGSKA, per germline (reference sequence). Trimming removed 4 bases from V and 4 bases from J, with 7 bases in between. CDR3 in amino acids: CSAMTVYGYTF. The CDR3 nucleotides read TGCAGTGCTATGACAGTCTATGGCTACACCTTC.

This clone was observed a handful of times. V and J are TRBV3-1 (or the pseudogene TRBV3-2) and TRBJ1-2; 9 bases agree with TRBD1. The CDR3 runs 13 residues. Germline CDR1 reads LGHDT; CDR2 reads YNNKEL (reference sequence). The V and J ends lost 6 bases and 6 bases, in that order; junction bases with no gene match: 5. The CDR3 nucleotides read TGTGCCAGCAGGCGACAGGGGGAAGATGGCTACACCTTC. Translating it yields CASRRQGEDGYTF.

The CDR3 is CASRSTSYEQYF. CDR3 DNA sequence: TGTGCCAGCAGAAGCACCTCCTACGAGCAGTACTTC. V is TRBV28 and J is TRBJ2-7; D gene ambiguous. V was pared by 6 bases and J by 0 bases, with 6 bases between. Germline CDR1 MDHEN, CDR2 SYDVKM. The CDR3 contains 12 residues.

The chain is built from TRBV6-6 and TRBJ1-5, with D possibly matching TRBD1 (6 bases). The germline V gene has CDR1 MNHNY and CDR2 SVGAGI (reference sequence). Trimming shortened V by 5 bases and J by 2 bases, and 13 bases separated the two germline ends. This CDR3 has 15 residues. CDR3 sequence: CASSGGGGGNQPQHF. The CDR3 nucleotides read TGTGCCAGCAGTGGCGGGGGGGGCGGCAATCAGCCCCAGCATTTT.

The rearrangement links TRBV10-1 to TRBJ2-4, with 8 bases that match TRBD1. The CDR3 runs to 14 residues. J lost 5 bases, V lost 4 bases, and 4 bases had no gene match. Germline values: CDR1 WNHNN, CDR2 SYGVQD (reference sequence). The CDR3 DNA sequence: TGCGCCAGCAGTGTCAGGGGGCGTCAAAACATTCAGTACTTC. Translated: CASSVRGRQNIQYF.

The rearrangement uses TRBV4-2 and TRBJ2-3; 7 bases agree with TRBD2. The V gene's germline CDR1 is LGHNA and CDR2 YNFKEQ. CDR3 length equals 16 residues. Losses at the gene ends were 0 bases for V and 2 bases for J; bases not matched to a gene: 5. This chain's CDR3 is CASSQEATSPTDTQYF. The CDR3 DNA reads TGTGCCAGCAGCCAAGAAGCGACTAGCCCCACAGATACGCAGTATTTT.

The chain combines TRBV19 with TRBJ1-4; a possible D gene is TRBD1 (5 bases). Germline V gene sequence: CDR1 LNHDA, CDR2 SQIVND (reference sequence). This CDR3 is 16 amino acids long. Between the trimmed V and J ends, which lost 6 bases and 0 bases, there was a span of 14 bases. CDR3 DNA: TGTGCCAGTAGCCTAAATACAGGCTCAACTAATGAAAAACTGTTTTTT. Its translation is CASSLNTGSTNEKLFF.